These 3 T cell receptor beta chains share one sample of origin, sequenced in a study of shared clonotypes between healthy human individuals (dated by TCRdb to about 2020). CD8 naive samples consisted of CD45RO-negative cells that were positively selected for CCR7, yielding a CD45RA+CCR7+ population without TemRA cells. Library generation was performed with the immunoSEQ multiplex PCR assay. Sourced from immuneACCESS, this table was stored by TCRdb with only in-frame sequences that have V and J called. A share of the clones is absent; for the studies checked, an unresolved V gene accounts for under half, and the remainder has no known explanation. The sample yields about 2 million clones; 85% to 95% were counted once. About 1.1% of the sample is taken by the ten largest. The specimen sequenced was naive CD8+ T cells sorted from blood. Taken with the paper, the label for cell subset or site translates to: CD45RA+CCR7+. The receptors originated from a man in his late teens or twenties in good health.

V gene TRBV13 combines with J gene TRBJ1-6, with D perhaps matching TRBD1 (5 bases). The V gene lost 4 bases and the J gene lost 2 bases, with 12 bases spanning the gap. The CDR3 covers 16 residues. Looked up from germline, CDR1 is PRHDT and CDR2 is FYEKMQ (reference sequence). CDR3 sequence reads: CASSWWGGPYNSPLHF. In nucleotides, the CDR3 is TGTGCCAGCAGCTGGTGGGGCGGTCCCTATAATTCACCCCTCCACTTT.

The chain employs TRBV7-9 and TRBJ2-1, with 9 bases matching TRBD1. This CDR3 contains 15 residues. Germline CDR1 SEHNR, CDR2 FQNEAQ (reference sequence). Trimming cost V 5 bases and J 10 bases; bases outside gene matches: 12. The DNA for the CDR3 is TGTGCCAGCAGCCCGAGCCGGGACAGGGAGCAGGAGCAGTTCTTC. This gives the protein CASSPSRDREQEQFF.

V usage is TRBV4-1 and J usage is TRBJ1-5; D remains unclear. V lost 0 bases and J 4 bases, leaving 10 bases between the germline ends. The germline V gene has CDR1 MGHRA and CDR2 YSYEKL. This CDR3 is built from 15 residues. Written as DNA, the CDR3 is TGCGCCAGCAGCCAAGAGGATCAAGGGAATCAGCCCCAGCATTTT. Its translation is CASSQEDQGNQPQHF.